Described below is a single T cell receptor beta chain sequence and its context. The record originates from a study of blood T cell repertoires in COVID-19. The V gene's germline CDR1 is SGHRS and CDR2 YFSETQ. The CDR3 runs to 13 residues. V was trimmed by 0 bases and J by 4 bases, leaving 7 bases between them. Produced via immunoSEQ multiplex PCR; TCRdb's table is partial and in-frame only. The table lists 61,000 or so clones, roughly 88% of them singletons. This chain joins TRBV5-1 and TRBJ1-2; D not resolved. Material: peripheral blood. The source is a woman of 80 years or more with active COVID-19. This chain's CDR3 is CASSLGQVYGYTF. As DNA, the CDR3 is TGCGCCAGCAGCTTGGGGCAGGTCTATGGCTACACCTTC.